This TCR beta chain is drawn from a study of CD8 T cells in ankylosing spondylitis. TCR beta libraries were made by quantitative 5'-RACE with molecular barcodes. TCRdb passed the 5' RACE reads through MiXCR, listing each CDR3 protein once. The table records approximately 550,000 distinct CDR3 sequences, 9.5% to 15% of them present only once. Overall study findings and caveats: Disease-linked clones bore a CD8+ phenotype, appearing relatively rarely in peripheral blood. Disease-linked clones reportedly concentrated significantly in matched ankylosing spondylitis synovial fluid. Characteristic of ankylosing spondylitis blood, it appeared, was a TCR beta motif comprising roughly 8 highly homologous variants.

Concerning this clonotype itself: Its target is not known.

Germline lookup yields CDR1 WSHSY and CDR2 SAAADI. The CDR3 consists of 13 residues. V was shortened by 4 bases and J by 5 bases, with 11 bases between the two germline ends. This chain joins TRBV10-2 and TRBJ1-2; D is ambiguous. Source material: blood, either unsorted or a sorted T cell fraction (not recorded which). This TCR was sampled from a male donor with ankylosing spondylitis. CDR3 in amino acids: CASSAGGEYGYTF. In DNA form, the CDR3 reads TGCGCCAGCAGTGCTGGCGGAGAATATGGCTACACCTTC.